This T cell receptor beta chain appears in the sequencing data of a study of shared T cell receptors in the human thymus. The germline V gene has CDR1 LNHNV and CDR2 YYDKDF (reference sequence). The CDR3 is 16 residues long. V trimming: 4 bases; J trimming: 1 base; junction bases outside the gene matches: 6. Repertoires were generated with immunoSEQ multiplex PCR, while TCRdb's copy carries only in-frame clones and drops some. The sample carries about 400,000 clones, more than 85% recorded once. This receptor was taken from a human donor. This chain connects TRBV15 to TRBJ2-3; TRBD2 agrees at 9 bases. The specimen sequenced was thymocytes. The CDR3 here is CATSTKAGGRTDTQYF. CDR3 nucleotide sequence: TGTGCCACCAGCACCAAAGCGGGAGGACGCACAGATACGCAGTATTTT.